This is a list of T cell receptor beta chains from one sample in a study of T cells after yellow fever vaccination. In TCRdb, the 5' RACE reads were re-called with MiXCR into one record per CDR3 protein. Here the sample spans about 630,000 distinct CDR3 sequences, 10% to 15% being singletons. Material: PBMCs, obtained on the day of the yellow fever booster vaccination. The receptors were gathered from a man in his thirties or forties who received the YFV17D yellow fever vaccine. CDR3s include the opening cysteine and the closing phenylalanine or tryptophan. A D gene is named only where the DNA matches it firmly. Expanded clones get a size class; other rows say once, few or many, or leave the size out.

V: TRBV5-1; D: TRBD2; size: .; J: TRBJ2-3; DNA: TGCGCCAGCAGCTTCGGACTAGCGGGAGTGTCGACAGATACGCAGTATTTT; CDR3: CASSFGLAGVSTDTQYF
V: TRBV12-3/TRBV12-4; D: TRBD2; size: .; J: TRBJ2-3; DNA: TGTGCCAGCAGTCAACTAGCGGGAGACACAGATACGCAGTATTTT; CDR3: CASSQLAGDTDTQYF
V: TRBV14; D: TRBD1; size: .; J: TRBJ1-4; DNA: TGTGCCAGCAGTCCAGGGGGGGTGCTTAATGAAAAACTGTTTTTT; CDR3: CASSPGGVLNEKLFF
V: TRBV4-3; D: .; size: .; J: TRBJ2-4; DNA: TGCGCCAGCAGCCAAGAAGGGAATGGGGCCAAAAACATTCAGTACTTC; CDR3: CASSQEGNGAKNIQYF
V: TRBV7-9; D: .; size: few; J: TRBJ1-1; DNA: TGTGCCAGCAAATTGAAAGACAGCGAAGCTTTCTTT; CDR3: CASKLKDSEAFF
V: TRBV5-4; D: .; size: .; J: TRBJ2-2; DNA: TGTGCCAGCAGCTTGGTGGGAACGGAGGGCGGGGAGCTGTTTTTT; CDR3: CASSLVGTEGGELFF
V: TRBV29-1; D: TRBD1; size: .; J: TRBJ1-2; DNA: TGCAGCGTCGGAACCGGGACAGGCTATGGCTACACCTTC; CDR3: CSVGTGTGYGYTF
V: TRBV10-3; D: .; size: many; J: TRBJ2-3; DNA: TGTGCCATCGGTGCGGGACCTCCCACAGATACGCAGTATTTT; CDR3: CAIGAGPPTDTQYF
V: TRBV6-5; D: .; size: once; J: TRBJ2-1; DNA: TGTGCCAGCAGTTACGGGGCAGACAATGAGCAGTTCTTC; CDR3: CASSYGADNEQFF
V: TRBV18; D: .; size: few; J: TRBJ2-7; DNA: TGTGCCAGCTCACCACCTGGGGCCTCTGTGGGGGAAATAGGGTACGAGCAGTACTTC; CDR3: CASSPPGASVGEIGYEQYF
V: TRBV19; D: .; size: few; J: TRBJ2-2; DNA: TGTGCCAGTAGTCTATACGTGACCTCGGCCGGGGAGCTGTTTTTT; CDR3: CASSLYVTSAGELFF
V: TRBV6-1; D: TRBD2; size: few; J: TRBJ2-1; DNA: TGTGCCATGGGACTAGAAACTTACAATGAGCAGTTCTTC; CDR3: CAMGLETYNEQFF
V: TRBV14; D: .; size: .; J: TRBJ2-3; DNA: TGTGCCAGCAGCCAAGTTCTCAACCTTGAAGGAGATACGCAGTATTTT; CDR3: CASSQVLNLEGDTQYF
V: TRBV30; D: .; size: .; J: TRBJ2-1; DNA: TGTGCCTGGAGTCGGGGTACGTCGAAATTCCCCTACAATGAGCAGTTCTTC; CDR3: CAWSRGTSKFPYNEQFF
V: TRBV5-5; D: TRBD2; size: many; J: TRBJ2-3; DNA: TGTGCCAGCAGCCCCTCCCCCCGGGGGGGGGATACGCAGTATTTT; CDR3: CASSPSPRGGDTQYF
V: TRBV10-3; D: .; size: .; J: TRBJ2-7; DNA: TGTGCCATCAGAGGGGAGGTCGACGAGCAGTACTTC; CDR3: CAIRGEVDEQYF
V: TRBV6-5; D: .; size: .; J: TRBJ2-5; DNA: TGTGCCAGCAGTTGGGGAGGTAAAATCCAAGAGACCCAGTACTTC; CDR3: CASSWGGKIQETQYF
V: TRBV7-8; D: .; size: many; J: TRBJ2-3; DNA: TGTGCCAGCAGCTTTAGGGCAGGGCCCTCTTCAGATACGCAGTATTTT; CDR3: CASSFRAGPSSDTQYF
V: TRBV20-1; D: .; size: few; J: TRBJ2-3; DNA: TGCAGTGCTAGAAGGAGAGAAGGAGATACGCAGTATTTT; CDR3: CSARRREGDTQYF
V: TRBV20-1; D: TRBD1; size: .; J: TRBJ2-7; DNA: TGCAGTGCTAGTAGTGTCGCGGGAACAGGGGGCTACTTC; CDR3: CSASSVAGTGGYF
V: TRBV29-1; D: .; size: .; J: TRBJ2-7; DNA: TGCGGCGTTGTAGGATTAGCGGATTCCTACGAGCAGTACTTC; CDR3: CGVVGLADSYEQYF
V: TRBV10-2; D: .; size: few; J: TRBJ2-2; DNA: TGCGCCAGCAGTGACCCCGGATGGTACACTACGAACACCGGGGAGCTGTTTTTT; CDR3: CASSDPGWYTTNTGELFF
V: TRBV14; D: .; size: few; J: TRBJ2-1; DNA: TGTGCCAGCAGCCAAGGGCCGTTAGCCTACAATGAGCAGTTCTTC; CDR3: CASSQGPLAYNEQFF
V: TRBV23-1; D: TRBD1; size: .; J: TRBJ2-7; DNA: TGCGCCAGCAGTCGCTACAGGGGATCCTACGAGCAGTACTTC; CDR3: CASSRYRGSYEQYF
V: TRBV29-1; D: TRBD1; size: few; J: TRBJ1-1; DNA: TGCAGCGTCCGACAGGGGAACACTGAAGCTTTCTTT; CDR3: CSVRQGNTEAFF
V: TRBV6-1; D: TRBD1; size: few; J: TRBJ2-7; DNA: TGTGCCAGCACCCTTATAACAGGGGAGGAGCAGTACTTC; CDR3: CASTLITGEEQYF
V: TRBV5-5; D: TRBD1; size: few; J: TRBJ1-3; DNA: TGTGCCAGCAGCTTAACCGGGACAGCCATGGCTGGAAACACCATATATTTT; CDR3: CASSLTGTAMAGNTIYF
V: TRBV6-5; D: TRBD2; size: few; J: TRBJ2-3; DNA: TGTGCCAGCAGTACCGGAGTAGCGGGAAGCACAGATACGCAGTATTTT; CDR3: CASSTGVAGSTDTQYF
V: TRBV6-2/TRBV6-3; D: .; size: .; J: TRBJ2-7; DNA: TGTGCCAGCAGTTACTCCCAAGCCTTAGTCGAGCAGTACTTC; CDR3: CASSYSQALVEQYF
V: TRBV29-1; D: TRBD1; size: few; J: TRBJ1-2; DNA: TGCAGCGTAGCGACAGGGGGGAACTATGGCTACACCTTC; CDR3: CSVATGGNYGYTF
V: TRBV19; D: .; size: few; J: TRBJ2-5; DNA: TGTGCCAGTAGTGATCAGACACGCCAAGAGACCCAGTACTTC; CDR3: CASSDQTRQETQYF
V: TRBV7-6; D: TRBD1; size: .; J: TRBJ2-5; DNA: TGTGCCAGCAGCTATCAGGGGGCGCGGGAGACCCAGTACTTC; CDR3: CASSYQGARETQYF
V: TRBV5-4; D: .; size: .; J: TRBJ1-2; DNA: TGTGCCAGCAGCCTTCTGGTCGGGGTTATCGACTATGGCTACACCTTC; CDR3: CASSLLVGVIDYGYTF
V: TRBV25-1; D: .; size: .; J: TRBJ2-7; DNA: TGTGCCAGCAGTGAAAGAATGGCCGAGCAGTACTTC; CDR3: CASSERMAEQYF
V: TRBV5-4; D: .; size: few; J: TRBJ2-2; DNA: TGTGCCAGCAGCTTGGCCCCCCGGGGCAACACCGGGGAGCTGTTTTTT; CDR3: CASSLAPRGNTGELFF
V: TRBV12-3/TRBV12-4; D: .; size: .; J: TRBJ1-4; DNA: TGTGCCAGCAGTTTTCTGTGGGAAAAACTGTTTTTT; CDR3: CASSFLWEKLFF
V: TRBV4-3; D: .; size: .; J: TRBJ2-3; DNA: TGCGCCAGCAGCCAAGACCGCAGACTAGGCACAGATACGCAGTATTTT; CDR3: CASSQDRRLGTDTQYF
V: TRBV5-1; D: TRBD2; size: few; J: TRBJ2-3; DNA: TGCGCCAGCAGCTTGTCCCCGATCGCGGGAGTCCAAGGGGATACGCAGTATTTT; CDR3: CASSLSPIAGVQGDTQYF
V: TRBV6-6; D: TRBD2; size: .; J: TRBJ2-3; DNA: TGTGCCAGCAGTTACTCCGAAAGCGGGGGGGAGTATTTT; CDR3: CASSYSESGGEYF
V: TRBV10-3; D: .; size: .; J: TRBJ2-7; DNA: TGTGCCATCAGTGGTACCGACGAGCAGTACTTC; CDR3: CAISGTDEQYF
V: TRBV20-1; D: TRBD2; size: .; J: TRBJ2-1; DNA: TGCAGTGCTAGGGGCCTAGCGGGAGTTGGTCTATACAATGAGCAGTTCTTC; CDR3: CSARGLAGVGLYNEQFF
V: TRBV12-3/TRBV12-4; D: .; size: .; J: TRBJ1-1; DNA: TGTGCCAGCAGTTTAAGAGGAAGTCGATGGAACACTGAAGCTTTCTTT; CDR3: CASSLRGSRWNTEAFF
V: TRBV29-1; D: .; size: .; J: TRBJ2-7; DNA: TGCAGCGTTCGTCAATCTAGCCGAGACTACGAGCAGTACTTC; CDR3: CSVRQSSRDYEQYF
V: TRBV29-1; D: TRBD1; size: .; J: TRBJ1-2; DNA: TGCAGCGTTGAAGATCGGGGACAGGGATATGGCTACACCTTC; CDR3: CSVEDRGQGYGYTF
V: TRBV9; D: TRBD2; size: few; J: TRBJ2-7; DNA: TGTGCCAGCAGCGTAGAGGCGGGAGCGACCTACGAGCAGTACTTC; CDR3: CASSVEAGATYEQYF
V: TRBV4-2; D: .; size: few; J: TRBJ2-7; DNA: TGTGCCAGCAGCCAAGATAGGGCCGTCGCCTACGAGCAGTACTTC; CDR3: CASSQDRAVAYEQYF
V: TRBV30; D: TRBD2; size: few; J: TRBJ2-3; DNA: TGTGCCTCTCAAACTAGCGGGCGCACAGATACGCAGTATTTT; CDR3: CASQTSGRTDTQYF
V: TRBV3-1; D: .; size: .; J: TRBJ2-1; DNA: TGTGCCAGCAGCCAAGAGCTAGCAAGTTCTGTCAATGAGCAGTTCTTC; CDR3: CASSQELASSVNEQFF
V: TRBV6-2/TRBV6-3; D: .; size: few; J: TRBJ2-5; DNA: TGTGCCAGCAGCCGTGGTCACGAACAAGAGACCCAGTACTTC; CDR3: CASSRGHEQETQYF
V: TRBV20-1; D: .; size: .; J: TRBJ2-1; DNA: TGCAGTGCTCTCTCCCTAGCTTCAGAGCAGTTCTTC; CDR3: CSALSLASEQFF